The sequence of this TCR beta chain was determined in a study of cytomegalovirus exposure and HLA in healthy donors. Turning to this clone: The target antigen is unknown.

Study-level results: Presence/absence analysis assumed near-uniform sequencing depth across donors. Reported findings show TCR beta sequences accurately forecast HLA-A and HLA-B alleles in most subjects.

The CDR3 has 13 residues. V shed 7 bases and J shed 4 bases, with 13 bases lying between them. Germline CDR1 is MNHEY and CDR2 is SMNVEV (reference sequence). PCR amplification relied on 60 Vbeta primers (plus 13 Jbeta primers). Clones were read by immunoSEQ multiplex PCR, and TCRdb kept only the in-frame ones, dropping some. The table shows 80,000 to 95,000 clones, with almost 85% occurring only once. The V call is TRBV27, the J call TRBJ2-5; maybe TRBD2 (6 bases). The TCR originated in a woman aged 18-29 years in good health and CMV-seropositive. The sequenced material came from PBMCs. CDR3 in amino acids: CASTASEGETQYF. The DNA of the CDR3 is TGTGCCAGCACGGCTAGCGAAGGAGAGACCCAGTACTTC.